This note documents a single T cell receptor (beta chain) sequence. This record comes from a study of blood T cell repertoires in COVID-19. Study details: Researchers got acute and convalescent COVID-19 samples from the United States, Italy and Spain. T cells, B-cell-depleted T cells, or PBMCs supplied cDNA or gDNA.

Trimming removed 3 bases at V and 1 base at J, with 10 bases between. Germline assignment: CDR1 SGHTA and CDR2 FQGNSA. This CDR3 is built from 15 residues. Authors' processing steps: Amplification of reference gene primers was used by the study to estimate nucleated cell counts. Sequencing was performed with immunoSEQ multiplex PCR; in TCRdb, only in-frame clones are kept and a portion is missing. V, J and clone size reflect that table, while D and trimming were determined from the DNA. This table has roughly 230,000 clones, around four fifths appearing once. Sequencing input: peripheral blood. This chain uses TRBV7-2 with TRBJ1-3, with D perhaps TRBD1 (6 bases). The TCR was taken from a woman aged 60-75 years with active or convalescent COVID-19. CDR3 sequence: CASSFTTGSGNTIYF. The CDR3, as DNA: TGTGCCAGCAGCTTCACTACAGGGTCTGGAAACACCATATATTTT.